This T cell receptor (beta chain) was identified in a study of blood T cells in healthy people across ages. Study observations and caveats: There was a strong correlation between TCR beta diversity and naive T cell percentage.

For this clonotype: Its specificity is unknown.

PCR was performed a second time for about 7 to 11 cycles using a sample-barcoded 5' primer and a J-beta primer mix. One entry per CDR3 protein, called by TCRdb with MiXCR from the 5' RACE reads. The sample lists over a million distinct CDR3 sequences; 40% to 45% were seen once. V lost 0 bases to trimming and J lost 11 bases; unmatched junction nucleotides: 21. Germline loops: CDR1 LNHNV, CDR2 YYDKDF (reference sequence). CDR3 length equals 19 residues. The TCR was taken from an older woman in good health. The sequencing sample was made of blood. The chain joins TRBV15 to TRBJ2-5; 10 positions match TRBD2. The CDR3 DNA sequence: TGTGCCACCAGCAGAGATCCGGGAATTTGGACTAGCGGCGACAATGAGCAGTACTTC. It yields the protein CATSRDPGIWTSGDNEQYF. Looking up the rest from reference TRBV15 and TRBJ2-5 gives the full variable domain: DAMVIQNPRYQVTQFGKPVTLSCSQTLNHNVMYWYQQKSSQAPKLLFHYYDKDFNNEADTPDNFQSRRPNTSFCFLDIRSPGLGDTAMYLCATSRDPGIWTSGDNEQYFGPGTRLLVL.